The clone carrying this T cell receptor beta chain was found many times. The V segment lost 3 bases and the J segment 9 bases; nucleotides outside the gene matches: 6. Germline V gene sequence: CDR1 SGHDT, CDR2 YYEEEE. The CDR3 totals 14 residues. TCRdb re-called clones via MiXCR from the PCR reads. The table lists 11,000 or so clones, roughly 26% of them singletons, with around 9.5% in the top ten. These data are taken from a study of metastatic and nonmetastatic thyroid tumors. Nobody among the patients had been given any treatment before thyroid surgery. The V gene is TRBV5-6, the J gene TRBJ2-7, with 13 bases that match TRBD2. Sequences were obtained from tumor tissue. This receptor was taken from a female donor with papillary thyroid cancer or a benign thyroid nodule (not recorded which). Some clones in this sample may be carry-over from other donors' samples. CDR3 in amino acids: CASSSGLAGKTQYF. The CDR3 nucleotides read TGTGCCAGCAGCTCGGGACTAGCGGGAAAAACGCAGTACTTC.